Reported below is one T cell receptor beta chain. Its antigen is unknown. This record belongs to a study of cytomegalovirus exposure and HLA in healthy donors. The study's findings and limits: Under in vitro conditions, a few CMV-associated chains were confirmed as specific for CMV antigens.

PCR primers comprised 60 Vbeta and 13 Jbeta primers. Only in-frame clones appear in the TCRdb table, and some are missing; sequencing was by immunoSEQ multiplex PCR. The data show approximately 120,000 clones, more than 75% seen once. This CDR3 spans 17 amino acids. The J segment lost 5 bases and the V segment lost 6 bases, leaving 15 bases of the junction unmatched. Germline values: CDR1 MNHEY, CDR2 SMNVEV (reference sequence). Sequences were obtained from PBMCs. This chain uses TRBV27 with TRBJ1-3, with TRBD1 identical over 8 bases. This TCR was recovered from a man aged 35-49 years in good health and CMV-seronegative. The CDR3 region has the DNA TGTGCCAGCAGGGGGACGACAGGGGCCAGATCTCGAAACACCATATATTTT. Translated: CASRGTTGARSRNTIYF.